This T cell receptor (beta chain) was retrieved from a study of vaccination and CD4 T cells after COVID-19. As for the study in general: Overlapping spike peptides served as the stimulus for the cells. These peptides came from SARS-CoV-2 and from the common cold coronaviruses HCoV-NL63, HCoV-OC43 and HCoV-229E.

Germline V gives CDR1 SGHVS, CDR2 FQNEAQ. CDR3 size: 15 residues. V lost 1 base to trimming and J lost 6 bases; unmatched junction nucleotides: 4. Once obtained from cultured CD4+ T cells, the DNA was sequenced using the Oncomine TCR Beta short-read assay. TCRdb itself ran the PCR reads through MiXCR, one entry per CDR3 protein. The sample has more than 13,000 distinct CDR3 sequences; 40% are singletons. The treatment here: approximately nine-day PBMC culture with coronavirus spike peptide pools or control peptides (ViraFEST assay). In regard to this clonotype: Its antigen is currently unknown.

The sample taken for sequencing was CD4+ T cells from blood, cultured in vitro. The TCR was taken from a human donor who had recovered from COVID-19. V usage is TRBV7-8 and J usage is TRBJ2-1; 9 positions agree with TRBD2. The CDR3 reads CASSLVGGRVNEQFF. The CDR3 nucleotides read TGTGCCAGCAGCTTAGTGGGCGGGAGGGTCAATGAGCAGTTCTTC.